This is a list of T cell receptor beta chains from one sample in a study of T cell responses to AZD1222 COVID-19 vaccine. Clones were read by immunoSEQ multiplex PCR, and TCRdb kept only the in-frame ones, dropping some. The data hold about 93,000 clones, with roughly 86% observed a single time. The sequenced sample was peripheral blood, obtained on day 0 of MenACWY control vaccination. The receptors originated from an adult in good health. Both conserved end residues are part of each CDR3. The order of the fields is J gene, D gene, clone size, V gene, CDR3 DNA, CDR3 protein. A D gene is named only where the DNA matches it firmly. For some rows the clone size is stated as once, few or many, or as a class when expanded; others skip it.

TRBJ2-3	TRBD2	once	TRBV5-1	TGCGCCAGCCATCTTGGGGGACTAGCGGGGTCAGATACGCAGTATTTT	CASHLGGLAGSDTQYF
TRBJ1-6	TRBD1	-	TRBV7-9	TGTGCCAGCACCTTCACCCCGGGACAGGGGGCTTCACCCCTCCACTTT	CASTFTPGQGASPLHF
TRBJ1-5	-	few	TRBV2	TGTGCCAGCAAGGGCAGGGCAAGCAATCAGCCCCAGCATTTT	CASKGRASNQPQHF
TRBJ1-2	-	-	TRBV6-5	TGTGCCAGCATTGGGGACGCAGGCTATGGCTACACCTTC	CASIGDAGYGYTF
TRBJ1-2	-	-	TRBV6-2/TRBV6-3	TGTGCCAGCAGTTGGGGGAACTATGGCTACACCTTC	CASSWGNYGYTF
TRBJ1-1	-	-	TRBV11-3	TGTGCCAGCAGCTTAGGAAAGACTAGCGGACCCCTGGAACCTGAAGCTTTCTTT	CASSLGKTSGPLEPEAFF
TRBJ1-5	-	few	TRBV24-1	TGTGCCACCGGGACAACTCGGGATCAGCCCCAGCATTTT	CATGTTRDQPQHF
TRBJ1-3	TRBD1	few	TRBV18	TGTGCCAGCTCGACCGCCGGGACAGTTGCTGGAAACACCATATATTTT	CASSTAGTVAGNTIYF
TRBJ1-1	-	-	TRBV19	TGTGCCAGCATTACAGGGAGCGGAGAAGCTTTCTTT	CASITGSGEAFF
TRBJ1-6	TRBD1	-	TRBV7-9	TGTGCCAGCAGCGCAGGGGGAGATTCACCCCTCCACTTT	CASSAGGDSPLHF
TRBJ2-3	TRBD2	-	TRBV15	TGTGCCACCAGCAGAGGAACTAGCGGGGGGGCCCTTAGCACAGATACGCAGTATTTT	CATSRGTSGGALSTDTQYF
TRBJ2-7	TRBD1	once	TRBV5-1	TGCGCCAGCAGCCCGAGACAGGGTACGTCGTACGAGCAGTACTTC	CASSPRQGTSYEQYF
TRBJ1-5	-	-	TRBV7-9	TGTGCCAGCAGCTTGGACGGGAATCAGCCCCAGCATTTT	CASSLDGNQPQHF
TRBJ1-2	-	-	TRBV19	TGTGCCAGTAGTATGAGCTCAGGCTATGGCTACACCTTC	CASSMSSGYGYTF
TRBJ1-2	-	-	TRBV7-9	TGTGCCAGCAGCTTAATACAGGCTGGCTACACCTTC	CASSLIQAGYTF
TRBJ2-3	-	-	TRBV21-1	TGTGCCAGCAGCACCGAACCAGGAGGGTCCACAGATACGCAGTATTTT	CASSTEPGGSTDTQYF
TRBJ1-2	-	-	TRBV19	TGTGCCAGTAGTATAGACCACAGGGTCCCTAACTATGGCTACACCTTC	CASSIDHRVPNYGYTF
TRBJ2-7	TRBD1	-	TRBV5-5	TGTGCCAGCAGCGATCACGGGACAGGGGTCTACGAGCAGTACTTC	CASSDHGTGVYEQYF
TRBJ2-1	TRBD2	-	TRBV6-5	TGTGCCAGCAGTTACTCGGGGGGGTTGTACAATGAGCAGTTCTTC	CASSYSGGLYNEQFF
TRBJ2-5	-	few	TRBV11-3	TGTGCCAGCAGCTCCTACCGGGGGGAGACCCAGTACTTC	CASSSYRGETQYF
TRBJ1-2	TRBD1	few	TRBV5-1	TGCGCCAGCAGCCCCGGGACAGGGAACTATGGCTACACCTTC	CASSPGTGNYGYTF
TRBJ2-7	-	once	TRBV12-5	TGTGCTAGTGCCCCTGGGCGGGCCTACGAGCAGTACTTC	CASAPGRAYEQYF
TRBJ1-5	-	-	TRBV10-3	TGTGCCATCAGTGAGTCCTTAGTGGGGGGGCGCAATCAGCCCCAGCATTTT	CAISESLVGGRNQPQHF
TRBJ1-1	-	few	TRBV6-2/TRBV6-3	TGTGCCAGCAGCCTGACAGTGAACACTGAAGCTTTCTTT	CASSLTVNTEAFF
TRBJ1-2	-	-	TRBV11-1	TGTGCCAGCAGCTTTCCAGGGGTCGACTATGGCTACACCTTC	CASSFPGVDYGYTF
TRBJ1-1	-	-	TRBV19	TGTGCCAGTAGTGCTTCAGGGTGGACTGAAGCTTTCTTT	CASSASGWTEAFF
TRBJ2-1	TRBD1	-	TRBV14	TGTGCCAGCAGCCAAGCGGCCGGGACAGCGCAGTTCTTC	CASSQAAGTAQFF